This paragraph covers one TCR beta chain sequence. These data come from a study of blood T cell repertoires in COVID-19. Whole-study context: Material from acute and convalescent COVID-19 was sourced from the United States, Italy and Spain.

Participants spanned ages roughly 18 to 90 years and resided in about two dozen US areas. Cohort allocation depended upon clinical history that participants reported. Trimming removed 6 bases at V and 6 bases at J, with 12 bases between. Germline CDR1 reads MDHEN; CDR2 reads SYDVKM. CDR3 size: 13 residues. In the original workflow: By means of reference gene primer amplification, nucleated cell counts were estimated. Sequenced by immunoSEQ multiplex PCR; TCRdb stores in-frame clones only, minus some. V, J and clone size are taken as reported in that table, and D and trimming were inferred from the DNA itself. The sample gives more than 200,000 clones, 80% to 90% of which show up once; around 7% is in the top ten.

The origin of this receptor is a man aged 25-40 years in a cohort exposed to, infected with or recovered from COVID-19 (not recorded which). The chain combines TRBV28 with TRBJ1-5, with D unresolved. Material for sequencing was PBMCs or T cells enriched from blood (not recorded which). The CDR3 DNA sequence: TGTGCCAGCAGCTATGACTTCGGTCAGCCCCAGCATTTT. This codes for CASSYDFGQPQHF.